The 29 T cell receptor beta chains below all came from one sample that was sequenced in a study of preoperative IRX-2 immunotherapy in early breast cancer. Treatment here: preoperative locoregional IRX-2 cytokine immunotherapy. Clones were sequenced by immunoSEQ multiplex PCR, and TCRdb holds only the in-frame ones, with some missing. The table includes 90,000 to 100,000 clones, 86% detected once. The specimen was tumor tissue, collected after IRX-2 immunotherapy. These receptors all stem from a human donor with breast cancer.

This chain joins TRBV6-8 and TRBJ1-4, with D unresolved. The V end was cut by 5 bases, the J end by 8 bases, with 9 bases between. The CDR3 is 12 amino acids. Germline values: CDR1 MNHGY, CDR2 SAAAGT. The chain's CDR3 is CASSGLGEKLFF. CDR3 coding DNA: TGTGCCAGCAGTGGACTCGGAGAAAAACTGTTTTTT.

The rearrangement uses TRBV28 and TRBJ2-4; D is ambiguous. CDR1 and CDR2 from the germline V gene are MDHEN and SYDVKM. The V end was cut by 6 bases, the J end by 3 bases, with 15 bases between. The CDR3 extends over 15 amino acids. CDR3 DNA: TGTGCCAGCAGCCGACTTGCAGTGGGCAAAAACATTCAGTACTTC. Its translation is CASSRLAVGKNIQYF. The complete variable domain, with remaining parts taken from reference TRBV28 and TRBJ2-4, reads DVKVTQSSRYLVKRTGEKVFLECVQDMDHENMFWYRQDPGLGLRLIYFSYDVKMKEKGDIPEGYSVSREKKERFSLILESASTNQTSMYLCASSRLAVGKNIQYFGAGTRLSVL.

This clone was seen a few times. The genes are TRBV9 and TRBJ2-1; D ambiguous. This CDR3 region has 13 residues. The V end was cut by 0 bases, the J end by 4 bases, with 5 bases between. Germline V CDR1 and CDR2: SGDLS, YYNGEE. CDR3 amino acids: CASSVALYNEQFF. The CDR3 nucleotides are TGTGCCAGCAGCGTAGCACTTTACAATGAGCAGTTCTTC.

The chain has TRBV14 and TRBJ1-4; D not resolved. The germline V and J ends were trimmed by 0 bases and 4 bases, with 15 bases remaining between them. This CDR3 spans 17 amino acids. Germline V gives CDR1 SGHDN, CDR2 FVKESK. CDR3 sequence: CASSQDLDSLGNEKLFF. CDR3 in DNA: TGTGCCAGCAGCCAAGATCTGGACTCTCTTGGTAATGAAAAACTGTTTTTT.

CDR3 sequence: CASTTALGSGDGPYEQYF. The CDR3 DNA is TGTGCCAGCACCACCGCACTGGGGTCGGGGGACGGTCCCTACGAGCAGTACTTC. This chain links TRBV9 with TRBJ2-7; perhaps TRBD2 as D (6 bases). The V and J ends lost 6 bases and 2 bases respectively, with 27 bases between them. The CDR3 sequence is 18 residues long. The germline gives CDR1 SGDLS, CDR2 YYNGEE.

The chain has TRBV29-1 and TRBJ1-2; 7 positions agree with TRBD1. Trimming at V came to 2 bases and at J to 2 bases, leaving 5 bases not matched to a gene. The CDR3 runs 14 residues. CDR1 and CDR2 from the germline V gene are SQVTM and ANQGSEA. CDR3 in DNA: TGCAGCGTTGAAAGGCAGGGGGAAAACTATGGCTACACCTTC. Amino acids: CSVERQGENYGYTF.

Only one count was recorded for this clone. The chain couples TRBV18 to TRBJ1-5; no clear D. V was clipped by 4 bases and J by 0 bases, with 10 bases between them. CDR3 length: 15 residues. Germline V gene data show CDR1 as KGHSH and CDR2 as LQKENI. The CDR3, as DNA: TGTGCCAGCTCACTTGACACAAATAGCAATCAGCCCCAGCATTTT. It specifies CASSLDTNSNQPQHF.

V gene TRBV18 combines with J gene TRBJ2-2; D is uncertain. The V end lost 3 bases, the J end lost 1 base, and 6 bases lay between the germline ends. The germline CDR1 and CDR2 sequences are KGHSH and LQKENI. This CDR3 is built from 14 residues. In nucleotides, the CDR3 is TGTGCCAGCTCACCCCGACAGAACACCGGGGAGCTGTTTTTT. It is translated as CASSPRQNTGELFF.

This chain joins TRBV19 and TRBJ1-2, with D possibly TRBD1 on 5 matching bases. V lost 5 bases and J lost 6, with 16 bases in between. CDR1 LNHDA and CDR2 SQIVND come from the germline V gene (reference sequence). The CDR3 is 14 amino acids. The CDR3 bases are TGTGCCAGTAGTTCCAGGGACCTCAGGGATGGCTACACCTTC. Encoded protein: CASSSRDLRDGYTF.

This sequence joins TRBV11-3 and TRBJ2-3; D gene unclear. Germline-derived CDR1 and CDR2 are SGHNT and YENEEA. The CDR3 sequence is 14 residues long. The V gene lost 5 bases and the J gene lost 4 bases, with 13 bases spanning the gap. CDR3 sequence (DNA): TGTGCCAGCAGCGGCCAGGAGAAGTCAGATACGCAGTATTTT. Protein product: CASSGQEKSDTQYF. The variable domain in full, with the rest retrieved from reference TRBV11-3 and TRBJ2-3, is EAGVVQSPRYKIIEKKQPVAFWCNPISGHNTLYWYLQNLGQGPELLIRYENEEAVDDSQLPKDRFSAERLKGVDSTLKIQPAELGDSAVYLCASSGQEKSDTQYFGPGTRLTVL.

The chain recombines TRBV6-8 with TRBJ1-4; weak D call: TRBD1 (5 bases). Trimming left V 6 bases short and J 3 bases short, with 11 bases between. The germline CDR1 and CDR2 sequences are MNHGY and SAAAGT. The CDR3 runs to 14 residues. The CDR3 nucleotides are TGTGCCAGCAGCCTACAGGCCTCTAATGAAAAACTGTTTTTT. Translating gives CASSLQASNEKLFF.

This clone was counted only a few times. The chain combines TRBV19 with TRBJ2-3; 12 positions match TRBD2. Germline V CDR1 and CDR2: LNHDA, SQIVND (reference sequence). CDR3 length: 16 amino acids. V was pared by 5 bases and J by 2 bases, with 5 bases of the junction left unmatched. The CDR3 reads CASSSWTSGDTDTQYF. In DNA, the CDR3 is TGTGCCAGTAGTTCGTGGACTAGCGGGGACACAGATACGCAGTATTTT.

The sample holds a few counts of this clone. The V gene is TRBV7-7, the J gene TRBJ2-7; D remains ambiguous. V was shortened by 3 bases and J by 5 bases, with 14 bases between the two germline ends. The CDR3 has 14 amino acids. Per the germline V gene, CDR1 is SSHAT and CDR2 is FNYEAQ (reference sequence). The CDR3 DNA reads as TGTGCCAGCAGCTTGGCCGTAGCCGGACACGAGCAGTACTTC. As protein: CASSLAVAGHEQYF.

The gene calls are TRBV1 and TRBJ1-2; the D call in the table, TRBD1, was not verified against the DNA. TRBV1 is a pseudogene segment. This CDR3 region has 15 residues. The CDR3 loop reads CASSQDLGQGDGYTF. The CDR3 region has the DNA TGCGCCAGCAGCCAAGATCTGGGGCAGGGGGATGGCTACACCTTC.

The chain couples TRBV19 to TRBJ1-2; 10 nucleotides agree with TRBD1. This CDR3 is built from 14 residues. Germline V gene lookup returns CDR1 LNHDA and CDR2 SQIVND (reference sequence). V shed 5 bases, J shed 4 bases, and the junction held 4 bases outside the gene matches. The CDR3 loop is CASSYRTGGYGYTF. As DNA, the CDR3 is TGTGCCAGTAGTTATAGGACAGGGGGCTATGGCTACACCTTC.

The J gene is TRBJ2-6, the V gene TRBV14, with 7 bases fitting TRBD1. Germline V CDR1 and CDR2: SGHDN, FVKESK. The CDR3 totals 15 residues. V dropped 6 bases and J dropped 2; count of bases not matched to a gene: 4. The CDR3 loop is CASRRGGAGANVLTF. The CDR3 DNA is TGTGCCAGCAGAAGAGGGGGCGCTGGGGCCAACGTCCTGACTTTC.

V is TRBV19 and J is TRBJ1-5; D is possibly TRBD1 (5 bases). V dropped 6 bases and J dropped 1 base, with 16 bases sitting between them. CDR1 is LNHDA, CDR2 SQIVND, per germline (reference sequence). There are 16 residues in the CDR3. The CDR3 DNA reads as TGTGCCAGTAGAATCCCAGGGCGCGGGAGCAATCAGCCCCAGCATTTT. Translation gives CASRIPGRGSNQPQHF.

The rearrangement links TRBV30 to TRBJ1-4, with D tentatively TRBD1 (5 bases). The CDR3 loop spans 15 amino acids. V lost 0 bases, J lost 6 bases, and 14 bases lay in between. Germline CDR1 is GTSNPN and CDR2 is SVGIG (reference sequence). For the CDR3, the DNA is TGTGCCTGGAGTGTACGTGGCAGGGTTGATGAAAAACTGTTTTTT. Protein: CAWSVRGRVDEKLFF.

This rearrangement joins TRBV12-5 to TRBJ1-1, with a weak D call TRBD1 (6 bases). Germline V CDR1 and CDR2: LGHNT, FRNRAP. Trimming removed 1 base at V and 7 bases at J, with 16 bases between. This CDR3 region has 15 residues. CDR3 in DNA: TGTGCTAGTGGTTTGGCCCCAACAGGGTTCGGTGAAGCTTTCTTT. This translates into CASGLAPTGFGEAFF.

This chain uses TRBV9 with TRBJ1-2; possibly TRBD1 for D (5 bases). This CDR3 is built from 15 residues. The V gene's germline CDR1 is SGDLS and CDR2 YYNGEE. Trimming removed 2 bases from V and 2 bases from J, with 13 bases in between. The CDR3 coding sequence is TGTGCCAGCAGCGTCCGACGGGACGGAAACTATGGCTACACCTTC. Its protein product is CASSVRRDGNYGYTF.

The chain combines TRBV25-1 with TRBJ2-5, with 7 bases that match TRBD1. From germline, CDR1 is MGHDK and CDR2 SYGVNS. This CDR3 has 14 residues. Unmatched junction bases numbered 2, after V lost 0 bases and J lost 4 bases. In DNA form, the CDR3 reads TGTGCCAGCAGTGAATATTCAGGGGGAGAGACCCAGTACTTC. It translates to CASSEYSGGETQYF.

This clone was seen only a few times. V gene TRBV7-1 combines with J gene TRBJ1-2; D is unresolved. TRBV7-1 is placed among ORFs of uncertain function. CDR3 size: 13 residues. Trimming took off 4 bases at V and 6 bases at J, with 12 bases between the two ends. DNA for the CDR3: TGTGCCAGCAGCTTTGTTGAAATGGATGGCTACACCTTC. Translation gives CASSFVEMDGYTF.

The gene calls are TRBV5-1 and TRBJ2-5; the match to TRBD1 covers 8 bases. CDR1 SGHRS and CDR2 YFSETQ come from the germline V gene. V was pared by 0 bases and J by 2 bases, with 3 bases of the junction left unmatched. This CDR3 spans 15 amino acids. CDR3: CASSLAGGRQETQYF. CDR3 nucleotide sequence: TGCGCCAGCAGCTTGGCAGGGGGCAGGCAAGAGACCCAGTACTTC. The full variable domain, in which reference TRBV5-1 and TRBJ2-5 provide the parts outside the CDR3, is KAGVTQTPRYLIKTRGQQVTLSCSPISGHRSVSWYQQTPGQGLQFLFEYFSETQRNKGNFPGRFSGRQFSNSRSEMNVSTLELGDSALYLCASSLAGGRQETQYFGPGTRLLVL.

The DNA for the CDR3 is TGTGCCAGCAGTGAACCGGGACAGACGAATGAAAAACTGTTTTTT. Translation gives CASSEPGQTNEKLFF. The chain combines TRBV6-1 with TRBJ1-4; 7 bases align to TRBD1. V shed 2 bases and J 5 bases; nucleotides not matched to a gene: 5. In germline, CDR1 is MNHNS, CDR2 SASEGT. This CDR3 has 15 amino acids.

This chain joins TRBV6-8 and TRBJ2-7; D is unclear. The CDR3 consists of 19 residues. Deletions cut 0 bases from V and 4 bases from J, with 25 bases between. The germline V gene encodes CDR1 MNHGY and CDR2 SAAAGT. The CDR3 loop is CASSYSKKGRVLDMYEQYF. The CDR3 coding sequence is TGTGCCAGCAGTTACTCGAAGAAAGGGCGAGTATTGGATATGTACGAGCAGTACTTC.

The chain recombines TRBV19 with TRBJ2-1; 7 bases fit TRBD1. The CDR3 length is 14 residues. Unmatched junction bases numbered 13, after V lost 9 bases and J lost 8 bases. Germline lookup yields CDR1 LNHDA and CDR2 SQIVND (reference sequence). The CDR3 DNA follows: TGTGCCAGCGTTGGGACCATAGGGGGCTATGAGCAGTTCTTC. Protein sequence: CASVGTIGGYEQFF.

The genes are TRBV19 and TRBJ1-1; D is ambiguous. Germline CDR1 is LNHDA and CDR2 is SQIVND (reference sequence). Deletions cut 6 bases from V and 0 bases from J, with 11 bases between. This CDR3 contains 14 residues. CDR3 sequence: CASRNGRVNTEAFF. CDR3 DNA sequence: TGTGCCAGTAGAAACGGACGGGTGAACACTGAAGCTTTCTTT.

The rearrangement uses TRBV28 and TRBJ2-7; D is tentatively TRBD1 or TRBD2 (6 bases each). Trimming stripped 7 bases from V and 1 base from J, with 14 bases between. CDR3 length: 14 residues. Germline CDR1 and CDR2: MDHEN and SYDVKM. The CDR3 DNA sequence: TGTGCCAGCATCAATAGGGGGGTATCCTACGAGCAGTACTTC. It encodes CASINRGVSYEQYF. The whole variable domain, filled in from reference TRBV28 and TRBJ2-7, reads DVKVTQSSRYLVKRTGEKVFLECVQDMDHENMFWYRQDPGLGLRLIYFSYDVKMKEKGDIPEGYSVSREKKERFSLILESASTNQTSMYLCASINRGVSYEQYFGPGTRLTVT.

CDR3 DNA: TGTGCCAGCTCACCCCCCGGGAGCTCTGGAAACACCATATATTTT. Its protein product is CASSPPGSSGNTIYF. The V and J genes are TRBV18 and TRBJ1-3, with D uncertain. The V end was cut by 3 bases, the J end by 0 bases, with 9 bases between. This CDR3 is built from 15 residues. The germline CDR1 and CDR2 sequences are KGHSH and LQKENI.